These 25 T cell receptor beta chains originate from one sample sequenced in a study of graft-versus-host responses after intestinal transplantation. These TCRs are of unknown antigen specificity. Clones were read by immunoSEQ multiplex PCR, and TCRdb kept only the in-frame ones, dropping some. This repertoire shows about 88,000 clones, less than 95% found once; its top ten account for approximately 0.35%. The source was unstimulated CD4+ T cells sorted from spleen or lymph node cells, collected before transplant. The receptors here all came from a human donor who was the organ donor for an intestinal transplant.

This clone has just one count. The V call is TRBV4-1, the J call TRBJ1-3; 7 bases fit TRBD1. This CDR3 is 20 amino acids long. Germline CDR1 reads MGHRA; CDR2 reads YSYEKL. The J segment lost 0 bases and the V segment lost 4 bases, leaving 18 bases of the junction unmatched. CDR3 in amino acids: CASSRSGQERHQSSGNTIYF. As DNA, the CDR3 is TGCGCCAGCAGCCGGAGCGGACAGGAGAGACACCAGAGCTCTGGAAACACCATATATTTT.

V gene TRBV28 combines with J gene TRBJ2-3; 10 nucleotides align to TRBD1. Per germline, CDR1 MDHEN and CDR2 SYDVKM. This CDR3 region has 15 residues. The trim removed 7 bases at V and 9 bases at J, leaving 13 bases unmatched. CDR3 in amino acids: CASTITPDRGWTQYF. CDR3 sequence (DNA): TGTGCCAGCACCATAACCCCGGACAGGGGGTGGACGCAGTATTTT. Based on the CDR3 plus reference TRBV28 and TRBJ2-3, the full variable domain is DVKVTQSSRYLVKRTGEKVFLECVQDMDHENMFWYRQDPGLGLRLIYFSYDVKMKEKGDIPEGYSVSREKKERFSLILESASTNQTSMYLCASTITPDRGWTQYFGPGTRLTVL.

The chain has TRBV5-1 and TRBJ2-5, with D perhaps TRBD2 (6 bases). The CDR3 has 16 residues. Trimming took off 0 bases at V and 2 bases at J, with 14 bases between the two ends. The germline V gene has CDR1 SGHRS and CDR2 YFSETQ. The CDR3 DNA sequence: TGCGCCAGCAGCTTGGGGACTACAGGCTTTCAAGAGACCCAGTACTTC. Encoded protein: CASSLGTTGFQETQYF.

The chain joins TRBV5-1 to TRBJ2-5, with TRBD1 matching over 7 bases. Germline lookup yields CDR1 SGHRS and CDR2 YFSETQ. The V and J ends lost 0 bases and 7 bases, in that order; junction bases with no gene match: 12. There are 16 residues in the CDR3. The CDR3 sequence: CASSLEGMRGPPTQYF. CDR3 coding DNA: TGCGCCAGCAGCTTGGAGGGGATGAGGGGGCCACCGACCCAGTACTTC.

The chain couples TRBV12-5 to TRBJ1-1; 9 bases are a match to TRBD1. The CDR3 totals 16 residues. Germline-derived CDR1 and CDR2 are LGHNT and FRNRAP. V dropped 2 bases and J dropped 11; count of bases not matched to a gene: 15. The CDR3 nucleotides read TGTGCTAGTGGTTTGACATCTTACAGGGGGCTGGGTGCGGCTTTCTTT. Residues: CASGLTSYRGLGAAFF.

The V and J genes are TRBV18 and TRBJ1-1, with D uncertain. The CDR3 is made up of 13 amino acids. The V and J ends lost 4 bases and 6 bases respectively, with 12 bases between them. Germline V gene sequence: CDR1 KGHSH, CDR2 LQKENI. CDR3 coding DNA: TGTGCCAGCTCACTCCAACAGTCGGCTGAAGCTTTCTTT. Translated: CASSLQQSAEAFF. The variable domain in full, with the rest retrieved from reference TRBV18 and TRBJ1-1, is NAGVMQNPRHLVRRRGQEARLRCSPMKGHSHVYWYRQLPEEGLKFMVYLQKENIIDESGMPKERFSAEFPKEGPSILRIQQVVRGDSAAYFCASSLQQSAEAFFGQGTRLTVV.

The chain links TRBV10-3 to TRBJ2-5, with a possible D match to TRBD1 (6 bases). Germline V lookup: CDR1 ENHRY, CDR2 SYGVKD. Trimming shortened V by 4 bases and J by 1 base, and 13 bases separated the two germline ends. This CDR3 region has 15 residues. DNA of the CDR3: TGTGCCATCAGTGCGTCGAGGGGGAGCCAAGAGACCCAGTACTTC. This encodes CAISASRGSQETQYF.

V gene TRBV28 combines with J gene TRBJ2-5, with 7 nucleotides matching TRBD1. This CDR3 contains 15 residues. The germline CDR1 and CDR2 sequences are MDHEN and SYDVKM. J was trimmed by 3 bases and V by 5 bases; bases with no gene match: 9. This CDR3 is CASSSPGTVKETQYF. In DNA form, the CDR3 reads TGTGCCAGCAGTAGTCCCGGGACAGTAAAAGAGACCCAGTACTTC.

The chain combines TRBV7-2 with TRBJ2-7, with D possibly being TRBD1 (6 bases). Deletions cut 4 bases from V and 5 bases from J, with 21 bases between. Germline V lookup: CDR1 SGHTA, CDR2 FQGNSA. The CDR3 contains 16 residues. The CDR3 is CASSSLGAGKGHEQYF. CDR3 bases: TGTGCCAGCAGCTCTCTGGGGGCAGGGAAGGGCCACGAGCAGTACTTC.

This clone was recorded once. The V gene is TRBV11-3, the J gene TRBJ1-1; D is perhaps TRBD1 (5 bases). V lost 1 base and J 3 bases, leaving 9 bases between the germline ends. This CDR3 spans 14 amino acids. The germline V gene encodes CDR1 SGHNT and CDR2 YENEEA. This CDR3 reads CASSLGTTYTEAFF. Here the CDR3 DNA reads TGTGCCAGCAGCTTAGGGACAACCTACACTGAAGCTTTCTTT. Based on the CDR3 plus reference TRBV11-3 and TRBJ1-1, the full variable domain is EAGVVQSPRYKIIEKKQPVAFWCNPISGHNTLYWYLQNLGQGPELLIRYENEEAVDDSQLPKDRFSAERLKGVDSTLKIQPAELGDSAVYLCASSLGTTYTEAFFGQGTRLTVV.

The chain joins TRBV28 to TRBJ1-1, with TRBD1 as a possible D gene (5 bases). The CDR3 length is 11 residues. Germline V gene sequence: CDR1 MDHEN, CDR2 SYDVKM. The V gene lost 8 bases and the J gene lost 4 bases, with 8 bases spanning the gap. The CDR3 protein is CASQGITEAFF. Here the CDR3 DNA reads TGTGCCAGCCAGGGTATCACTGAAGCTTTCTTT.

This chain joins TRBV11-2 and TRBJ2-3, with a weak D call TRBD1 (6 bases). The CDR3 length is 16 residues. The V end lost 1 base, the J end lost 5 bases, and 16 bases lay between the germline ends. The germline V gene encodes CDR1 SGHAT and CDR2 FQNNGV. In DNA, the CDR3 is TGTGCCAGCAGCTTAGCTGGAGGCCGAGGGGGAGATACGCAGTATTTT. Amino acid sequence: CASSLAGGRGGDTQYF.

This chain uses TRBV5-8 with TRBJ1-2; 8 nucleotides match TRBD1. The germline V gene has CDR1 SGHTS and CDR2 YDEGEE. V dropped 7 bases and J dropped 5; count of bases not matched to a gene: 1. This CDR3 has 11 residues. In DNA, the CDR3 is TGTGCCAGCGACAGGGGATATGGCTACACCTTC. Encoded protein: CASDRGYGYTF.

The CDR3 DNA reads as TGTGCCAGCAGTTTATGGGGGACAGGGGGCGTCGGTGGAAACACCATATATTTT. Amino acid sequence: CASSLWGTGGVGGNTIYF. This sequence joins TRBV28 and TRBJ1-3; 12 nucleotides agree with TRBD1. The V gene's germline CDR1 is MDHEN and CDR2 SYDVKM. The CDR3 has 18 amino acids. J was trimmed by 3 bases and V by 0 bases; bases with no gene match: 6.

The chain is built from TRBV5-4 and TRBJ2-1, with 7 nucleotides matching TRBD2. The CDR3 loop spans 17 amino acids. Germline V gene data show CDR1 as SGHNT and CDR2 as YYREEE (reference sequence). The junction had 12 bases not matched to a gene; V was cut back by 1 base and J by 5 bases. Here the CDR3 reads CASSLSAGTIKHNEQFF. CDR3 coding DNA: TGTGCCAGCAGCTTGTCTGCCGGGACTATTAAACACAATGAGCAGTTCTTC.

This rearrangement joins TRBV5-1 to TRBJ1-2; 7 nucleotides line up with TRBD1. CDR3 length: 20 amino acids. In germline, CDR1 is SGHRS, CDR2 YFSETQ. The V gene end was trimmed by 0 bases and the J gene end by 4 bases; junction bases not matched to a gene: 21. CDR3 bases: TGCGCCAGCAGCTTGGCCAAGGGGGCCCCGCATGTAGAGGTCCTCTATGGCTACACCTTC. Its protein product is CASSLAKGAPHVEVLYGYTF.

This chain connects TRBV6-6 to TRBJ2-1; D unresolved. Between the trimmed V and J ends, which lost 3 bases and 12 bases, there was a span of 9 bases. CDR1 MNHNY and CDR2 SVGAGI come from the germline V gene (reference sequence). The CDR3 has 11 amino acids. Here the CDR3 reads CASSYQVLQFF. The CDR3 region has the DNA TGTGCCAGCAGTTATCAGGTTTTGCAGTTCTTC.

The CDR3 bases are TGTGCCAGCAGCTCGGGTTATGGTAAGGCTTTCTTT. This encodes CASSSGYGKAFF. The chain links TRBV5-6 to TRBJ1-1; D is undetermined. Deletions cut 3 bases from V and 11 bases from J, with 14 bases between. Germline lookup yields CDR1 SGHDT and CDR2 YYEEEE. The length of the CDR3 is 12 residues.

V and J are TRBV18 and TRBJ2-1; TRBD1 matches at 9 bases. The CDR3 covers 14 residues. Germline V CDR1 and CDR2: KGHSH, LQKENI. V was pared by 2 bases and J by 8 bases, with 4 bases of the junction left unmatched. The CDR3 spells CASSPRTGEDEQFF. The CDR3 nucleotides read TGTGCCAGCTCACCAAGGACAGGGGAAGATGAGCAGTTCTTC.

The chain recombines TRBV5-4 with TRBJ1-6; TRBD1 matches at 11 bases. The CDR3 has 15 residues. With 1 base clipped from V and 10 bases from J, the junction kept 4 bases outside the gene matches. CDR1 is SGHNT and CDR2 is YYREEE in the germline V gene (reference sequence). DNA for the CDR3: TGTGCCAGCAGCTTGACGGGGACAGGGGGATCACCCCTCCACTTT. Translation gives CASSLTGTGGSPLHF.

V is TRBV6-5 and J is TRBJ1-6, with 9 bases that match TRBD1. The germline V gene encodes CDR1 MNHEY and CDR2 SVGAGI. J was trimmed by 11 bases and V by 9 bases; bases with no gene match: 8. The CDR3 length is 13 residues. In nucleotides, the CDR3 is TGTGCCAGTTGCCGGGACAGGGATGCACCCCTCCACTTT. Translated, it gives CASCRDRDAPLHF.

The chain is built from TRBV18 and TRBJ2-6; D is ambiguous. Trimming stripped 6 bases from V and 0 bases from J, with 12 bases between. CDR3 size: 16 residues. Germline V lookup: CDR1 KGHSH, CDR2 LQKENI. The CDR3 DNA reads TGTGCCAGCTCCCGAGACATTGACTCTGGGGCCAACGTCCTGACTTTC. Its protein product is CASSRDIDSGANVLTF.

The genes are TRBV5-1 and TRBJ1-2, with TRBD1 matching over 7 bases. J was trimmed by 6 bases and V by 4 bases; bases with no gene match: 9. The V gene's germline CDR1 is SGHRS and CDR2 YFSETQ. The CDR3 extends over 14 amino acids. CDR3 sequence reads: CASSPVTGTHGYTF. DNA of the CDR3: TGCGCCAGCAGCCCCGTGACAGGGACACATGGCTACACCTTC.

A single count supports this clone. The V gene is TRBV28, the J gene TRBJ2-7, with 7 bases fitting TRBD1. Germline V gives CDR1 MDHEN, CDR2 SYDVKM. V shed 4 bases, J shed 4 bases, and the junction held 7 bases outside the gene matches. This CDR3 comprises 14 residues. The CDR3 DNA reads as TGTGCCAGCAGTTCAGGACAGGACATATACGAGCAGTACTTC. Its translation: CASSSGQDIYEQYF.

The DNA for the CDR3 is TGTGCCAGCAGCTTGGTAAACTCCTACGAGCAGTACTTC. Amino acid sequence: CASSLVNSYEQYF. J is TRBJ2-7 and V is TRBV5-4; D not certain. CDR3 size: 13 residues. The V gene lost 0 bases and the J gene lost 0 bases, with 4 bases spanning the gap. The germline CDR1 and CDR2 sequences are SGHNT and YYREEE (reference sequence).